The 29 T cell receptor beta chains presented below share a single source sample, sequenced in a study of T-cell memory formation after mild COVID-19. TCRdb passed the 5' RACE reads through MiXCR, listing each CDR3 protein once. The data contain about 430,000 distinct CDR3 sequences, 20% to 30% of them seen just once; the ten biggest clones take up 8.8%. The sample was PBMCs or a T cell subset sorted from them (not recorded which). Every receptor here comes from an adult woman who had mild COVID-19 (a few samples of this study predate the infection). Cell type and time point are not known.

This clonotype was detected many times. CDR3 sequence reads: CASSQDVGTPSNQPQHF. DNA of the CDR3: TGCGCCAGCAGCCAAGATGTGGGGACACCCAGCAATCAGCCCCAGCATTTT. The chain is built from TRBV4-1 and TRBJ1-5, with D possibly matching TRBD1 (6 bases). This CDR3 contains 17 residues. CDR1 MGHRA and CDR2 YSYEKL come from the germline V gene. Between the trimmed V and J ends, which lost 0 bases and 1 base, there was a span of 13 bases.

This clonotype was recorded a few times. The chain carries TRBV15 and TRBJ2-1; the D gene is possibly TRBD1 (6 bases). Looked up from germline, CDR1 is LNHNV and CDR2 is YYDKDF (reference sequence). The CDR3 consists of 15 residues. V was clipped by 0 bases and J by 4 bases, with 10 bases between them. The CDR3 coding sequence is TGTGCCACCAGCAGAGAACAGGGTGTGTACAATGAGCAGTTCTTC. Its translation: CATSREQGVYNEQFF.

This chain joins TRBV29-1 and TRBJ2-7, with 8 positions matching TRBD2. V lost 6 bases, J lost 2 bases, and 3 bases stayed unmatched. The CDR3 contains 12 residues. CDR1 and CDR2 from the germline V gene are SQVTM and ANQGSEA. CDR3 in DNA: TGCAGCGTCCTAGCGGGCGCCTACGAGCAGTACTTC. Protein product: CSVLAGAYEQYF.

The J gene is TRBJ1-2, the V gene TRBV11-2, with D unclear. Trimming cost V 6 bases and J 1 base, with 15 bases left between them. Germline V gene lookup returns CDR1 SGHAT and CDR2 FQNNGV. The CDR3 is 15 residues long. This chain's CDR3 is CASRGLTKRNYGYTF. The CDR3 coding sequence is TGTGCCAGCAGGGGGTTGACTAAGCGTAACTATGGCTACACCTTC. Full variable domain (missing parts from reference TRBV11-2 and TRBJ1-2): EAGVAQSPRYKIIEKRQSVAFWCNPISGHATLYWYQQILGQGPKLLIQFQNNGVVDDSQLPKDRFSAERLKGVDSTLKIQPAKLEDSAVYLCASRGLTKRNYGYTFGSGTRLTVV.

The chain couples TRBV7-9 to TRBJ2-5, with D perhaps TRBD2 (7 bases). Trimming cost V 7 bases and J 2 bases, with 17 bases left between them. The CDR3 is 15 amino acids. The germline gives CDR1 SEHNR, CDR2 FQNEAQ (reference sequence). Here the CDR3 DNA reads TGTGCCAGCACCGTTCTGGGGGGGCTTCAAGAGACCCAGTACTTC. Translated, it gives CASTVLGGLQETQYF.

Only a few counts were recorded for this clonotype. The chain couples TRBV27 to TRBJ2-7; D unresolved. The V gene's germline CDR1 is MNHEY and CDR2 SMNVEV (reference sequence). With 5 bases removed from V and 3 bases from J, the gap between germline ends came to 14 bases. This CDR3 region has 14 residues. Written as DNA, the CDR3 is TGTGCCAGCAGTCCTTTGGCCCTCCTCTACGAGCAGTACTTC. It specifies CASSPLALLYEQYF.

This chain joins TRBV5-1 and TRBJ2-7; 7 bases match TRBD1. This CDR3 has 17 amino acids. The trim removed 0 bases at V and 7 bases at J, leaving 16 bases unmatched. CDR1 is SGHRS and CDR2 is YFSETQ in the germline V gene. The CDR3 spells CASSLVPAGDSLTEQYF. The CDR3 nucleotides are TGCGCCAGCAGCTTGGTACCAGCCGGGGACAGCCTAACGGAGCAGTACTTC.

This clonotype showed up just a few times. V usage is TRBV7-2 and J usage is TRBJ2-7; D might be TRBD1 (5 bases). This CDR3 has 13 amino acids. Between the trimmed V and J ends, which lost 4 bases and 7 bases, there was a span of 14 bases. Germline V gene lookup returns CDR1 SGHTA and CDR2 FQGNSA. The CDR3 DNA reads as TGTGCCAGCAGCTACCCACAGGTTCGGGAGCAGTACTTC. It yields the protein CASSYPQVREQYF.

The rearrangement joins TRBV10-3 to TRBJ2-1; 8 bases are shared with TRBD1. The CDR3 sequence is 17 residues long. Germline V gene data show CDR1 as ENHRY and CDR2 as SYGVKD. The junction had 9 bases not matched to a gene; V was cut back by 2 bases and J by 3 bases. The CDR3 region has the DNA TGTGCCATCAGTGAGCCGGACAGGGTTCACGACTACAATGAGCAGTTCTTC. Encoded protein: CAISEPDRVHDYNEQFF.

The V gene is TRBV27, the J gene TRBJ2-3; D not resolved. The CDR3 runs 14 residues. Germline CDR1 is MNHEY and CDR2 is SMNVEV (reference sequence). V lost 4 bases and J 0 bases, leaving 8 bases between the germline ends. Here the CDR3 reads CASSSGASTDTQYF. In DNA form, the CDR3 reads TGTGCCAGCAGTTCGGGTGCTAGCACAGATACGCAGTATTTT.

The chain recombines TRBV24-1 with TRBJ2-3; D gene ambiguous. The CDR3 runs 13 residues. CDR1 and CDR2 from the germline V gene are KGHDR and SFDVKD. Trimming took off 8 bases at V and 0 bases at J, with 8 bases between the two ends. The CDR3 DNA reads TGTGCCACCAATGTGGATAGCACAGATACGCAGTATTTT. Its translation: CATNVDSTDTQYF.

This chain links TRBV6-1 with TRBJ1-1; D unresolved. V gave up 3 bases and J gave up 5 bases, with 13 bases separating them. Germline V gives CDR1 MNHNS, CDR2 SASEGT. This CDR3 has 14 residues. CDR3 protein: CASSDRVWGTEAFF. CDR3 sequence (DNA): TGTGCCAGCAGTGATAGGGTCTGGGGAACTGAAGCTTTCTTT.

A few counts support this clonotype. The gene calls are TRBV12-3 or TRBV12-4 and TRBJ1-1; the D is unclear. The CDR3 covers 11 residues. V shed 4 bases and J shed 10 bases, with 10 bases lying between them. For the CDR3, the DNA is TGTGCCAGCAGTTCAGTCTCCGGAGCTTTCTTT. It is translated as CASSSVSGAFF.

This clonotype was recorded a few times. The rearrangement joins TRBV7-8 to TRBJ2-1; the D is unclear. The V end lost 4 bases, the J end lost 0 bases, and 10 bases lay between the germline ends. Looked up from germline, CDR1 is SGHVS and CDR2 is FQNEAQ. This CDR3 is 15 amino acids long. The CDR3 DNA follows: TGTGCCAGCAGCTCCGAAAGATCCTCCTACAATGAGCAGTTCTTC. Protein: CASSSERSSYNEQFF.

V gene TRBV18 combines with J gene TRBJ1-1; TRBD1 matches at 12 bases. This CDR3 spans 18 amino acids. J gave up 0 bases and V 4 bases, and 9 bases lay outside the gene matches. Germline V gives CDR1 KGHSH, CDR2 LQKENI. The CDR3 reads CASSLKGQGAVMNTEAFF. The CDR3 DNA reads as TGTGCCAGCTCACTTAAGGGACAGGGGGCCGTCATGAACACTGAAGCTTTCTTT.

This clonotype was seen a few times. This chain connects TRBV12-3 or TRBV12-4 to TRBJ1-1; 7 bases agree with TRBD1. The CDR3 consists of 15 residues. J was trimmed by 0 bases and V by 3 bases; bases with no gene match: 4. Here the CDR3 DNA reads TGTGCCAGCAGTTTGACAGGGACCTTGAACACTGAAGCTTTCTTT. Amino acids: CASSLTGTLNTEAFF.

The chain is built from TRBV6-6 and TRBJ2-2; the match to TRBD1 covers 9 bases. Germline values: CDR1 MNHNY, CDR2 SVGAGI (reference sequence). The CDR3 is 15 residues long. V lost 8 bases and J lost 4; bases outside the gene matches: 8. CDR3 sequence (DNA): TGTGCCAGCGGTCCACAGGGGGCGGGCACCGGGGAGCTGTTTTTT. This sequence encodes CASGPQGAGTGELFF.

The chain combines TRBV7-9 with TRBJ1-2; the match to TRBD1 covers 11 bases. The V gene end was trimmed by 5 bases and the J gene end by 8 bases; junction bases not matched to a gene: 7. The CDR3 consists of 14 residues. CDR1 and CDR2 (germline): SEHNR, FQNEAQ (reference sequence). CDR3 sequence (DNA): TGTGCCAGCAGCGCCGGACAGGGGGCCTTCGGCTACACCTTC. Its translation is CASSAGQGAFGYTF.

This clonotype was observed at least ten times. Relative to the germline gene, one junction end is altered; a read error may explain this. The chain employs TRBV5-1 and TRBJ2-7, with a weak D call TRBD1 (5 bases). CDR3 length: 14 amino acids. Germline V CDR1 and CDR2: SGHRS, YFSETQ. The CDR3 DNA sequence: TGTGCCAGCAGCTTAGTGCAGGGCACCTACGAGCAGTACTTC. It translates to CASSLVQGTYEQYF.

This clonotype was seen a handful of times. The rearrangement uses TRBV11-3 and TRBJ2-1; the D is unclear. The CDR3 runs 16 residues. The V and J ends lost 5 bases and 0 bases respectively, with 14 bases between them. CDR1 and CDR2 from the germline V gene are SGHNT and YENEEA. CDR3: CASSQRWESSYNEQFF. CDR3 nucleotides: TGTGCCAGCAGCCAAAGGTGGGAAAGCTCCTACAATGAGCAGTTCTTC.

The rearrangement links TRBV29-1 to TRBJ2-7, with 7 bases identical to TRBD2. Looked up from germline, CDR1 is SQVTM and CDR2 is ANQGSEA. The V and J ends lost 1 base and 6 bases, in that order; junction bases with no gene match: 3. The CDR3 loop spans 12 amino acids. For the CDR3, the DNA is TGCAGCGTTGAAGTATCGGGGGGCGAGCAGTACTTC. Amino acid sequence: CSVEVSGGEQYF.

The V gene is TRBV5-6, the J gene TRBJ1-5, with 8 bases matching TRBD1. Looked up from germline, CDR1 is SGHDT and CDR2 is YYEEEE. V was clipped by 1 base and J by 5 bases; unmatched bases: 8. This CDR3 is built from 16 residues. CDR3 nucleotide sequence: TGTGCCAGCAGCTTGAGTACAGGACAGGGCGATCAGCCCCAGCATTTT. Translation gives CASSLSTGQGDQPQHF.

The CDR3 loop reads CASSSGGLNTGELFF. The CDR3 DNA reads as TGTGCCAGCAGCTCGGGAGGCCTTAACACCGGGGAGCTGTTTTTT. The rearrangement links TRBV7-2 to TRBJ2-2; TRBD2 matches 7 bases. The length of the CDR3 is 15 residues. Trimming at V came to 4 bases and at J to 2 bases, leaving 4 bases not matched to a gene. Germline-derived CDR1 and CDR2 are SGHTA and FQGNSA. Full variable domain (remainder filled in from reference TRBV7-2 and TRBJ2-2): GAGVSQSPSNKVTEKGKDVELRCDPISGHTALYWYRQSLGQGLEFLIYFQGNSAPDKSGLPSDRFSAERTGGSVSTLTIQRTQQEDSAVYLCASSSGGLNTGELFFGEGSRLTVL.

The chain couples TRBV27 to TRBJ1-2, with TRBD1 matching 8 bases. The CDR3 runs to 16 residues. Unmatched junction bases numbered 10, after V lost 5 bases and J lost 2 bases. Germline V gives CDR1 MNHEY, CDR2 SMNVEV (reference sequence). The CDR3 DNA reads as TGTGCCAGCAGTACCCTCGGACAGGGTCAGAACTATGGCTACACCTTC. Translated, it gives CASSTLGQGQNYGYTF.

The chain links TRBV7-9 to TRBJ2-3, with D perhaps matching TRBD1 (6 bases). V lost 0 bases and J lost 4, with 14 bases in between. Germline CDR1 and CDR2: SEHNR and FQNEAQ (reference sequence). The CDR3 runs 16 residues. CDR3 residues: CASSLARARGADTQYF. The CDR3 nucleotides read TGTGCCAGCAGCTTAGCGCGCGCCAGGGGCGCAGATACGCAGTATTTT.

In its sample, this clonotype was seen a few times. The rearrangement uses TRBV12-3 or TRBV12-4 and TRBJ1-5; 11 bases map to TRBD1. CDR3 length: 17 residues. V dropped 5 bases and J dropped 7; count of bases not matched to a gene: 13. The DNA of the CDR3 is TGTGCCAGCAGTGGAGGACAGGGGGCTGCCTTAAGACAGCCCCAGCATTTT. This codes for CASSGGQGAALRQPQHF.

This clonotype was counted ten times or more. The CDR3 reads CASSPRGYNEQFF. In DNA, the CDR3 is TGTGCCAGCAGTCCCAGGGGCTACAATGAGCAGTTCTTC. The chain has TRBV27 and TRBJ2-1; D is possibly TRBD1 (6 bases). Germline V gene data show CDR1 as MNHEY and CDR2 as SMNVEV (reference sequence). With 5 bases removed from V and 3 bases from J, the gap between germline ends came to 8 bases. This CDR3 comprises 13 residues.

This clonotype was observed a handful of times. The chain is built from TRBV29-1 and TRBJ1-2; tentatively, D is TRBD1 (6 bases). The CDR3 length is 11 residues. Germline CDR1 is SQVTM and CDR2 is ANQGSEA. Trimming left V 7 bases short and J 6 bases short, with 12 bases between. CDR3 DNA sequence: TGCAGCGGTCAGAACAGGGATGGCTACACCTTC. As protein: CSGQNRDGYTF. The entire variable domain, with the rest obtained from reference TRBV29-1 and TRBJ1-2, is as follows: SAVISQKPSRDICQRGTSLTIQCQVDSQVTMMFWYRQQPGQSLTLIATANQGSEATYESGFVIDKFPISRPNLTFSTLTVSNMSPEDSSIYLCSGQNRDGYTFGSGTRLTVV.

The chain carries TRBV20-1 and TRBJ2-4; D is unclear. Trimming removed 6 bases from V and 8 bases from J, with 23 bases in between. Germline values: CDR1 DFQATT, CDR2 SNEGSKA (reference sequence). This CDR3 contains 15 residues. The CDR3 DNA reads as TGCAGTGCCCCGACACCCTCGGGCCCTTGGGACATTCAGTACTTC. Its translation is CSAPTPSGPWDIQYF.